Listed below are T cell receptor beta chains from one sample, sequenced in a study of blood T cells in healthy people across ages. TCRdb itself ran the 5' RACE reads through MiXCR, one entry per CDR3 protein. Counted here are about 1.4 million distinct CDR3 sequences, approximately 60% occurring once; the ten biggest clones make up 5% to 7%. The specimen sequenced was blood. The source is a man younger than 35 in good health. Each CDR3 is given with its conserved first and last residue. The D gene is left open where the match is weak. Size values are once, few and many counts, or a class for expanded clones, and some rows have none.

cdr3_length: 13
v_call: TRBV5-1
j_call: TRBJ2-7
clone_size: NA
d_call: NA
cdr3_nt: TGCGCCAGCAGCGCCGGGACCCCCCTCGAGCAGTACTTC
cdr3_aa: CASSAGTPLEQYF

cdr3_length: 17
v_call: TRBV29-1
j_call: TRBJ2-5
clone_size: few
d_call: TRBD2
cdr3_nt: TGCAGCGTTGAGCCCCCGTGGAGGAGCGGGAGTTCGGAGACCCAGTACTTC
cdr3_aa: CSVEPPWRSGSSETQYF

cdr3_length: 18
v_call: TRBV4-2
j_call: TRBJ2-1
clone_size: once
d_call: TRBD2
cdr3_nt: TGTGCCAGCAGCCAAGGGACTAGCGGGGGGGTCGGCTTCTATGAGCAGTTCTTC
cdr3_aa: CASSQGTSGGVGFYEQFF

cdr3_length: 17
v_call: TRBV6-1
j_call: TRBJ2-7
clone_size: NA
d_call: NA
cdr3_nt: TGTGCCAGCAGTGAAGCGCCCGACCGTACCACAGGCTACGAGCAGTACTTC
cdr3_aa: CASSEAPDRTTGYEQYF

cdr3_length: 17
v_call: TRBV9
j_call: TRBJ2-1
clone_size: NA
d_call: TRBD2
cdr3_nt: TGTGCCAGCAGCGTAAGAACGGCTAGCGGGGGCTACAATGAGCAGTTCTTC
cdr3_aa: CASSVRTASGGYNEQFF

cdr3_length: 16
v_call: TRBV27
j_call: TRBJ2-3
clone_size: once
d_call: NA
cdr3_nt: TGTGCCAGCGGTCCCCTTGGCGGTACTCCAGGGAATACGCAGTATTTT
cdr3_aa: CASGPLGGTPGNTQYF

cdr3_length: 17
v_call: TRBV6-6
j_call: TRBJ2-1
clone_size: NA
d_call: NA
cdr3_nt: TGTGCCAGCAGTTACTCGTTTTTCTCCCGGCCAAACAATGAGCAGTTCTTC
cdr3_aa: CASSYSFFSRPNNEQFF

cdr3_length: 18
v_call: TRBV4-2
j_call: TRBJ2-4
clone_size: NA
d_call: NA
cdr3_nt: TGTGCCAGCAGCCAAGATGTGGGGGCTCACCAAGCCAAAAACATTCAGTACTTC
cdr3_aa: CASSQDVGAHQAKNIQYF

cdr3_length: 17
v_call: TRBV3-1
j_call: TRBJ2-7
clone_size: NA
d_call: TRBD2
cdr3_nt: TGTGCCAGCAGCCTCAGAGTTAGCGGGGCCCCGCTCTACGAGCAGTACTTC
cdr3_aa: CASSLRVSGAPLYEQYF

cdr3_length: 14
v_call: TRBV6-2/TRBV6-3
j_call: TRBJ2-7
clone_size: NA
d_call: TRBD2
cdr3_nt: TGTGCCAGCAGGACTAGCGTGGACCGCGGGGCCCAGTACTTC
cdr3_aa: CASRTSVDRGAQYF

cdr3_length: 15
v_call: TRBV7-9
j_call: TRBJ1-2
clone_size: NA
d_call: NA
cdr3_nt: TGTGCCAGCAGTCCCCCCTCAAGGGGAATGGGCGGCTACACCTTC
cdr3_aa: CASSPPSRGMGGYTF

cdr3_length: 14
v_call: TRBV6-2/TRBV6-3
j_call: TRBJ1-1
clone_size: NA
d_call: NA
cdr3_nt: TGTGCCAGCAGGGGGGACTCAACCGAACACTGGGCTTTCTTT
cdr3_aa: CASRGDSTEHWAFF

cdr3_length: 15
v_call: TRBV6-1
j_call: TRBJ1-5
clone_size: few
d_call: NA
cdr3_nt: TGTGCCAGCAGTGTAACGACCGAACTTAATCAGCCCCAGCATTTT
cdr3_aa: CASSVTTELNQPQHF

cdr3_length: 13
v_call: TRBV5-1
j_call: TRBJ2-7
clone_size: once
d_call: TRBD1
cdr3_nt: TGCGCCAGCCAGACAGGGCCGACCTACGAGCAGTACTTC
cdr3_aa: CASQTGPTYEQYF

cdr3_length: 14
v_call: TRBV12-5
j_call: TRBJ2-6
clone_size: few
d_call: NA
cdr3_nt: TGTGCTAGTGGTCCCGATTGGGGGGTCAACGTCCTGACTTTC
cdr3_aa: CASGPDWGVNVLTF

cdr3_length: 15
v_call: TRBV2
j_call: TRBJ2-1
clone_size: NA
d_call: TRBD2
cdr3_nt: TGTGCCAGCAGTTCCGGGACTAGCTGGGATATTGAGCAGTTCTTC
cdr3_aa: CASSSGTSWDIEQFF

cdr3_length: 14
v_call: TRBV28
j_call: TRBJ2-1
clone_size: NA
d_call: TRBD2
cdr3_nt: TGTGCCAGCAGGTCCAGCGGGGGGGTCAATGAGCAGTTCTTC
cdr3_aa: CASRSSGGVNEQFF

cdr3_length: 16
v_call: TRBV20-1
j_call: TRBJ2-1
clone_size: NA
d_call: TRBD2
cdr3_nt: TGCAGTGCTAGGAGCGGTCTAGCGGGTGGAGGTAATGAGCAGTTCTTC
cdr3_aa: CSARSGLAGGGNEQFF

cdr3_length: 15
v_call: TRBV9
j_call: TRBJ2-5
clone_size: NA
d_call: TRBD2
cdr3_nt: TGTGCCAGCAGCGCCGGACTAGCGGAGGGGGAGACCCAGTACTTC
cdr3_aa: CASSAGLAEGETQYF

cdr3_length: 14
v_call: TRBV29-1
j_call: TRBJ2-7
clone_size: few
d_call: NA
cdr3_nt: TGCAGCGTCAAAAATGTGGACTCCCATTACGAGCAGTACTTC
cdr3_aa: CSVKNVDSHYEQYF

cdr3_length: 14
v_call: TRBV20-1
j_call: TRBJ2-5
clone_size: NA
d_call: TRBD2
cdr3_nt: TGCAGTGCTTATGCGGACGCACGGGTGCGGGAGCAGTACTTC
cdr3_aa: CSAYADARVREQYF

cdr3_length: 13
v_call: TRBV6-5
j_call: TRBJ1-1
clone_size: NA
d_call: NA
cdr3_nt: TGTGCCAGCAGTGCCTCCTCGGTTAGCGAAGCTTTCTTT
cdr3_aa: CASSASSVSEAFF

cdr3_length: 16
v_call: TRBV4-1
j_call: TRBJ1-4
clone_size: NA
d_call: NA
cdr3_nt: TGCGCCAGCAGCCAAGGACCGGGACAACCGGATGAAAAACTGTTTTTT
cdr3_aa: CASSQGPGQPDEKLFF

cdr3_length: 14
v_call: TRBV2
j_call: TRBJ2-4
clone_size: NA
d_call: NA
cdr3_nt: TGTGCCACTAACCCGACTAGGGTCTCTAACATTCAGTACTTC
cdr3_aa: CATNPTRVSNIQYF

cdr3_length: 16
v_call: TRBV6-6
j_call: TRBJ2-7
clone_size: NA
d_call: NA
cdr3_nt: TGTGCCAGCAGTTACAATACAGGGAATGACATTGGCGAGCAGTACTTC
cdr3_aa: CASSYNTGNDIGEQYF

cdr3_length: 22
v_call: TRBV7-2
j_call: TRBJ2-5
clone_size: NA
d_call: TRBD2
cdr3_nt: TGTGCCAGCAGCTTAGCCACCGAGGGACTAGCGGGGAGGATCCTTCTTCAAGAGACCCAGTACTTC
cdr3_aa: CASSLATEGLAGRILLQETQYF